The following is a T cell receptor beta chain sequence with its context. Its antigen is not identified. The data are from a study of T cells in Graves' hyperthyroidism and ophthalmopathy. The study, taken as a whole, reports: Ophthalmopathy was model-predicted a median about 7.1 months pre-onset. Most thyroid-expanded clonotypes above 0.001 were also found in blood.

Hyperthyroidism was newly diagnosed in patients aged 18 to 65 (duration under 2 months). Trimming took off 0 bases at V and 0 bases at J, with 14 bases between the two ends. The CDR3 contains 17 residues. The germline V gene has CDR1 MNHEY and CDR2 SVGAGI. TCR beta CDR3 region amplification was performed from RNA transcripts. TCR CDR3 underwent first-round RT-PCR with the HTBI primer set. TCRdb used MiXCR to reprocess the multiplex PCR reads, holding one entry per CDR3 protein. Here the sample spans around 520,000 distinct CDR3 sequences, roughly 14% being singletons. The TCR was taken from a woman aged 18-29 years with Graves' hyperthyroidism. The sequencing input was blood. V and J are TRBV6-5 and TRBJ1-2; tentative D call: TRBD1 (6 bases). In nucleotides, the CDR3 is TGTGCCAGCAGTTACTCCAGGGGCCGAACTCCTAACTATGGCTACACCTTC. It yields the protein CASSYSRGRTPNYGYTF.